This TCR beta chain was recorded in a study of blood T cell repertoires in COVID-19. Whole-study context: T cells, B-cell-depleted T cells, or PBMCs provided the cDNA or gDNA that served as material.

The protocol was immunoSEQ multiplex PCR, while the TCRdb copy is restricted to in-frame clones and leaves out a portion. The sample lists some 360,000 clones; 89% were seen once. Germline loops: CDR1 LNHDA, CDR2 SQIVND (reference sequence). Trimming took off 7 bases at V and 6 bases at J, with 13 bases between the two ends. CDR3 size: 14 residues. The sample consisted of peripheral blood. The TCR comes from a woman aged 60 to 75 with COVID-19, enrolled during active disease. The chain has TRBV19 and TRBJ1-6, with D uncertain. The CDR3 reads CASNREVGNSPLHF. CDR3 bases: TGTGCCAGTAATAGGGAGGTTGGTAATTCACCCCTCCACTTT.